What follows are 9 T cell receptor beta chains derived from one specimen sequenced in a study of radiotherapy plus CTLA-4 blockade in lung cancer. Sequenced by immunoSEQ multiplex PCR; TCRdb stores in-frame clones only, minus some. The sample lists over 100,000 clones, about 87% occurring once. The sequencing here drew on peripheral blood, taken from a patient treated with radiotherapy plus ipilimumab. These receptors were taken from a human donor with non-small cell lung cancer that progressed on radiotherapy plus ipilimumab.

The gene calls are TRBV7-8 and TRBJ2-2; D may be TRBD2 (6 bases). The V end was cut by 7 bases, the J end by 0 bases, with 15 bases between. Per the germline V gene, CDR1 is SGHVS and CDR2 is FQNEAQ. This CDR3 is 16 amino acids long. CDR3 sequence reads: CASTLRDLTNTGELFF. CDR3 bases: TGTGCCAGCACCCTGCGGGACCTCACGAACACCGGGGAGCTGTTTTTT.

CDR3 loop: CASINTNTGELFF. DNA for the CDR3: TGTGCCAGCATTAATACTAACACCGGGGAGCTGTTTTTT. The chain couples TRBV6-1 to TRBJ2-2, with D hard to call. V gave up 7 bases and J gave up 2 bases, with 8 bases separating them. The CDR3 is made up of 13 amino acids. Germline V CDR1 and CDR2: MNHNS, SASEGT.

This clone was found once. The chain recombines TRBV19 with TRBJ2-6, with 9 bases aligning to TRBD1. V was pared by 5 bases and J by 1 base, with 12 bases of the junction left unmatched. The CDR3 covers 19 residues. Germline-derived CDR1 and CDR2 are LNHDA and SQIVND (reference sequence). This CDR3 reads CASSPKAPGQGSGANVLTF. The CDR3 coding sequence is TGTGCCAGTAGTCCTAAGGCACCGGGACAGGGTTCTGGGGCCAACGTCCTGACTTTC.

The chain has TRBV2 and TRBJ2-2; 13 positions agree with TRBD2. The CDR3 consists of 15 residues. Germline V gene sequence: CDR1 SNHLY, CDR2 FYNNEI. The V gene end was trimmed by 6 bases and the J gene end by 7 bases; junction bases not matched to a gene: 5. The CDR3 sequence is CASRETSGRGGELFF. In nucleotides, the CDR3 is TGTGCCAGCAGGGAAACTAGCGGGAGGGGCGGGGAGCTGTTTTTT.

The rearrangement joins TRBV2 to TRBJ1-4, with 9 bases that match TRBD1. Germline trimming cut 8 bases from V and 7 bases from J; bases unmatched to any gene: 8. Per the germline V gene, CDR1 is SNHLY and CDR2 is FYNNEI. This CDR3 is built from 14 residues. Here the CDR3 reads CASLGTGYSEKLFF. The CDR3 DNA is TGTGCCAGCCTAGGGACAGGGTATTCTGAAAAACTGTTTTTT. The full variable domain, completed using reference TRBV2 and TRBJ1-4, is EPEVTQTPSHQVTQMGQEVILRCVPISNHLYFYWYRQILGQKVEFLVSFYNNEISEKSEIFDDQFSVERPDGSNFTLKIRSTKLEDSAMYFCASLGTGYSEKLFFGSGTQLSVL.

The chain links TRBV30 to TRBJ2-3, with a tentative D call TRBD2 (5 bases). Trimming took 2 bases from V and 0 from J, leaving 12 bases between them. Germline V gene data show CDR1 as GTSNPN and CDR2 as SVGIG (reference sequence). The CDR3 has 15 residues. The CDR3 bases are TGTGCCTGGAGTTTCCCCAGCGGTAGCACAGATACGCAGTATTTT. This translates into CAWSFPSGSTDTQYF.

V is TRBV5-4 and J is TRBJ1-6, with no clear D. The germline gives CDR1 SGHNT, CDR2 YYREEE (reference sequence). The ends were cut back, 1 base at V and 7 bases at J, with 9 bases in the middle. This CDR3 comprises 14 residues. The CDR3 spells CASSLRVINSPLHF. In DNA, the CDR3 is TGTGCCAGCAGCTTGAGGGTGATCAATTCACCCCTCCACTTT.

V is TRBV5-1 and J is TRBJ2-7; D not resolved. V was pared by 0 bases and J by 6 bases, with 13 bases between. Germline assignment: CDR1 SGHRS and CDR2 YFSETQ. The CDR3 is 14 amino acids. The chain's CDR3 is CASSLGQPPFEQYF. CDR3 sequence (DNA): TGCGCCAGCAGCTTGGGACAACCCCCCTTCGAGCAGTACTTC.

The chain joins TRBV5-1 to TRBJ1-2; D is undetermined. Germline V lookup: CDR1 SGHRS, CDR2 YFSETQ. This CDR3 spans 14 amino acids. Trimming stripped 4 bases from V and 3 bases from J, with 13 bases between. The CDR3 region is CASSPRTDHYGYTF. The DNA for the CDR3 is TGCGCCAGCAGCCCACGGACGGATCACTATGGCTACACCTTC. The entire variable domain, with the rest obtained from reference TRBV5-1 and TRBJ1-2, is as follows: KAGVTQTPRYLIKTRGQQVTLSCSPISGHRSVSWYQQTPGQGLQFLFEYFSETQRNKGNFPGRFSGRQFSNSRSEMNVSTLELGDSALYLCASSPRTDHYGYTFGSGTRLTVV.